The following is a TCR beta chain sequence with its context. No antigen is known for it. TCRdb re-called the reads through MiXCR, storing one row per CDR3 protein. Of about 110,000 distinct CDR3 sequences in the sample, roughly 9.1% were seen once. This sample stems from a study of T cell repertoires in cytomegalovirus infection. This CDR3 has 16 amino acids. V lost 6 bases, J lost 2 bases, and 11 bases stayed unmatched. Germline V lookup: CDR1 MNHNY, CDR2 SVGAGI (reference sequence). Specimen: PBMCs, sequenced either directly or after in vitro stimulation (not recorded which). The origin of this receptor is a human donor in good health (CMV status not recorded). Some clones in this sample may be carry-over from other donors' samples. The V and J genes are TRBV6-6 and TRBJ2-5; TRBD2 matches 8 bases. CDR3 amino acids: CASRSGRPSIQETQYF. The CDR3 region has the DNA TGTGCCAGCAGGAGCGGGAGACCTAGTATTCAAGAGACCCAGTACTTC.